Each of the 15 T cell receptor beta chains below was sequenced from the same sample in a study of shared clonotypes between healthy human individuals. Produced via immunoSEQ multiplex PCR; TCRdb's table is partial and in-frame only. The data show roughly 810,000 clones, 96% seen once. The naive CD8 population came from CD45RO-negative cells selected for CCR7, without terminally differentiated effector memory CD45RA+ cells. The sequencing sample was made of naive CD8+ T cells sorted from blood. Receptors originate from a man aged 30 to 39 in good health.

This clone was seen a single time. V and J are TRBV28 and TRBJ2-7; D gene unclear. V was cut by 2 bases and J by 1 base, with 6 bases left in between. This CDR3 spans 13 amino acids. Germline CDR1 MDHEN, CDR2 SYDVKM. The CDR3 nucleotides are TGTGCCAGCAGTTTAGAGCAATCCTACGAGCAGTACTTC. This sequence encodes CASSLEQSYEQYF.

The chain joins TRBV15 to TRBJ1-4; D is unclear. Trimming shortened V by 2 bases and J by 6 bases, and 7 bases separated the two germline ends. Germline CDR1 and CDR2: LNHNV and YYDKDF (reference sequence). CDR3 length: 13 amino acids. The CDR3 bases are TGTGCCACCAGCAGACTAGAGGATGAAAAACTGTTTTTT. It is translated as CATSRLEDEKLFF.

J is TRBJ2-7 and V is TRBV27; either TRBD1 or TRBD2 may fit D (6 bases each). Germline V gives CDR1 MNHEY, CDR2 SMNVEV (reference sequence). Trimming removed 8 bases at V and 5 bases at J, with 16 bases between. There are 13 residues in the CDR3. The CDR3 DNA sequence: TGTGCCAGCTACGGGGGCAGGGGCCACGAGCAGTACTTC. Translation: CASYGGRGHEQYF.

This clone appeared once. The chain is built from TRBV10-3 and TRBJ1-2; 10 nucleotides line up with TRBD1. Germline CDR1 and CDR2: ENHRY and SYGVKD. The CDR3 runs to 15 residues. Losses at the gene ends were 3 bases for V and 2 bases for J; bases not matched to a gene: 3. CDR3 DNA: TGTGCCATCAGTGAAGACAGGGGGCTAAACTATGGCTACACCTTC. The encoded protein is CAISEDRGLNYGYTF.

The chain is built from TRBV7-9 and TRBJ2-7, with D unresolved. V gave up 0 bases and J gave up 2 bases, with 8 bases separating them. CDR1 is SEHNR and CDR2 is FQNEAQ in the germline V gene (reference sequence). This CDR3 has 14 residues. The CDR3 sequence is CASSLASTPYEQYF. The DNA of the CDR3 is TGTGCCAGCAGCTTAGCTAGTACCCCCTACGAGCAGTACTTC.

This sequence joins TRBV29-1 and TRBJ2-2, with D possibly matching TRBD1 (6 bases). The V gene lost 1 base and the J gene lost 1 base, with 13 bases spanning the gap. The CDR3 is 16 amino acids. Germline values: CDR1 SQVTM, CDR2 ANQGSEA. The CDR3 protein is CSVEGTGTLNTGELFF. Here the CDR3 DNA reads TGCAGCGTTGAAGGGACCGGGACACTGAACACCGGGGAGCTGTTTTTT.

The chain links TRBV27 to TRBJ2-3; D tentatively reads TRBD1 or TRBD2 (5 bases each). V lost 3 bases and J 8 bases, leaving 12 bases between the germline ends. The CDR3 is 13 residues long. The germline gives CDR1 MNHEY, CDR2 SMNVEV (reference sequence). The CDR3 coding sequence is TGTGCCAGCAGTTTGGGACCGTCATTTACGCAGTATTTT. This codes for CASSLGPSFTQYF.

The J gene is TRBJ2-7, the V gene TRBV29-1; 8 nucleotides line up with TRBD2. The V gene end was trimmed by 3 bases and the J gene end by 0 bases; junction bases not matched to a gene: 4. The V gene's germline CDR1 is SQVTM and CDR2 ANQGSEA. This CDR3 comprises 14 residues. DNA of the CDR3: TGCAGCGTTGATGACGGGAGGGGCTCCTACGAGCAGTACTTC. Its translation: CSVDDGRGSYEQYF.

The chain recombines TRBV9 with TRBJ2-1; 9 bases are shared with TRBD2. J gave up 4 bases and V 4 bases, and 9 bases lay outside the gene matches. This CDR3 is built from 16 residues. Germline V gene data show CDR1 as SGDLS and CDR2 as YYNGEE. The CDR3 coding sequence is TGTGCCAGCAGCCCCGGGGGGAGCGGGAGGTACAATGAGCAGTTCTTC. As protein: CASSPGGSGRYNEQFF.

The gene calls are TRBV5-6 and TRBJ2-1, with unresolved D. Germline V gives CDR1 SGHDT, CDR2 YYEEEE. V was shortened by 2 bases and J by 5 bases, with 11 bases between the two germline ends. The CDR3 covers 14 residues. For the CDR3, the DNA is TGTGCCAGCAGCTTAGGCCCCCCCAACAATGAGCAGTTCTTC. Amino acid sequence: CASSLGPPNNEQFF.

CDR3 loop: CASSFDPAGGSNEQFF. The CDR3 DNA follows: TGTGCCAGCAGTTTTGATCCAGCAGGGGGATCAAATGAGCAGTTCTTC. The V call is TRBV28, the J call TRBJ2-1; 7 nucleotides match TRBD1. J lost 7 bases, V lost 3 bases, and 12 bases had no gene match. The CDR3 consists of 16 residues. Germline CDR1 reads MDHEN; CDR2 reads SYDVKM.

The V and J genes are TRBV6-5 and TRBJ2-5; tentatively, D is TRBD2 (5 bases). CDR1 MNHEY and CDR2 SVGAGI come from the germline V gene. CDR3 length: 13 amino acids. V lost 1 base to trimming and J lost 3 bases, with 6 bases between them. The CDR3: CASSYFGEETQYF. The CDR3 coding sequence is TGTGCCAGCAGTTACTTCGGGGAAGAGACCCAGTACTTC.

The chain is built from TRBV4-3 and TRBJ2-1, with 8 bases that match TRBD1. This CDR3 spans 17 amino acids. Germline CDR1 LGHNA, CDR2 YSLEER. V shed 2 bases and J 1 base; nucleotides not matched to a gene: 7. This CDR3 reads CASSQTWTGSSYNEQFF. The DNA for the CDR3 is TGCGCCAGCAGCCAAACGTGGACAGGGTCATCCTACAATGAGCAGTTCTTC.

V is TRBV19 and J is TRBJ1-2; no definite D call. Germline V lookup: CDR1 LNHDA, CDR2 SQIVND (reference sequence). V lost 1 base and J 3 bases, leaving 9 bases between the germline ends. There are 14 residues in the CDR3. Here the CDR3 DNA reads TGTGCCAGTAGTATAGGGGGTTCTTACTATGGCTACACCTTC. It encodes CASSIGGSYYGYTF.

The chain joins TRBV4-1 to TRBJ1-5, with TRBD1 as a possible D gene (5 bases). V lost 1 base to trimming and J lost 6 bases, with 13 bases between them. The germline gives CDR1 MGHRA, CDR2 YSYEKL. The CDR3 is 15 amino acids. The CDR3 sequence: CASSQARGAGQPQHF. As DNA, the CDR3 is TGCGCCAGCAGCCAAGCCAGAGGGGCAGGTCAGCCCCAGCATTTT.